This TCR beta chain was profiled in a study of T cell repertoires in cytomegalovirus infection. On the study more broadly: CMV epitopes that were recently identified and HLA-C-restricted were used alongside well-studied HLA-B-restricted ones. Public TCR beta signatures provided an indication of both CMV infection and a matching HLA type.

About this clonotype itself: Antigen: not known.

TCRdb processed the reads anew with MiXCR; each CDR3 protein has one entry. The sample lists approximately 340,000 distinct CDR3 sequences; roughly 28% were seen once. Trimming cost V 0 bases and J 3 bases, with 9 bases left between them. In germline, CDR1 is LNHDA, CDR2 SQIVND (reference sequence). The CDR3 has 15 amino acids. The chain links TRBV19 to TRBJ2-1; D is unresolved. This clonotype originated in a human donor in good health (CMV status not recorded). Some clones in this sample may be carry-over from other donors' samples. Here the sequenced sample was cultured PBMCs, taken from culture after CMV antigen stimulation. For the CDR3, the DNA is TGTGCCAGTAGTATAGATCAAGGCAACTACAATGAGCAGTTCTTC. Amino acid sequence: CASSIDQGNYNEQFF.